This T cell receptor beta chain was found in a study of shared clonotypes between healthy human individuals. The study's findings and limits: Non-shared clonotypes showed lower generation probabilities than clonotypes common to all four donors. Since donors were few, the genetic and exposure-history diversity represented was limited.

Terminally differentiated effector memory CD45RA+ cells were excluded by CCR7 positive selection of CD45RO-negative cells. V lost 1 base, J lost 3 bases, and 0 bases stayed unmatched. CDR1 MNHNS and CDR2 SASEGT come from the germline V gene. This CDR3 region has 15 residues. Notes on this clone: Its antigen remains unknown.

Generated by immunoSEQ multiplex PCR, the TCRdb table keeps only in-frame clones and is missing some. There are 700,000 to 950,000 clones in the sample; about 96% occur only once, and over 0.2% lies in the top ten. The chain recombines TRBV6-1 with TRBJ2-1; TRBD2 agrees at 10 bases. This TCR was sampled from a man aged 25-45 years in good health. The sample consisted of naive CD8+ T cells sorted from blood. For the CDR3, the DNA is TGTGCCAGCAGTGAAGGGACTAGCGGCTACAATGAGCAGTTCTTC. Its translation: CASSEGTSGYNEQFF.